These 9 T cell receptor beta chains share one sample of origin, sequenced in a study of Ad26.COV2.S vaccination and SARS-CoV-2 variants (dated by TCRdb to about 2021). Explained via the paper, the treatment or condition label denotes: 15 to 20 received Ad26.COV2.S at low or high dose, single or two shots; about 5 received placebo; per-sample allocation not given. For vaccine and placebo recipients, the sequenced repertoires came from samples collected on day 63 after the first injection. The library was obtained by the immunoSEQ multiplex PCR assay. The table was pulled from immuneACCESS by TCRdb, which kept in-frame rearrangements only. Such tables lose some clones; where checked, under half of the loss comes from unresolved V genes, and the rest has no known cause. The sample includes more than 300,000 clones, with about 86% observed a single time. 1.9% of the sample comes from the top ten. Sequences were derived from peripheral blood, sampled in a trial of Ad26.COV2.S vaccine versus placebo. Receptors were obtained from a person between 18 and 60 years old who received the Ad26.COV2.S COVID-19 vaccine or a placebo.

The genes are TRBV2 and TRBJ1-5, with a tentative D call TRBD1 (6 bases). The CDR3 is made up of 14 amino acids. Deletions cut 5 bases from V and 0 bases from J, with 8 bases between. Germline-derived CDR1 and CDR2 are SNHLY and FYNNEI. Here the CDR3 reads CASSRTASNQPQHF. In DNA form, the CDR3 reads TGTGCCAGCAGTCGGACAGCTAGCAATCAGCCCCAGCATTTT.

The CDR3 DNA reads as TGTGCCAGCAGCTTGGATAGGGGCGGCTACACCTTC. This codes for CASSLDRGGYTF. The genes are TRBV5-6 and TRBJ1-2, with TRBD1 as a possible D gene (5 bases). V was shortened by 0 bases and J by 8 bases, with 8 bases between the two germline ends. This CDR3 region has 12 residues. Germline V gene data show CDR1 as SGHDT and CDR2 as YYEEEE.

This clone was found a few times. The chain has TRBV7-8 and TRBJ1-2; 10 bases align to TRBD1. Germline trimming cut 3 bases from V and 2 bases from J; bases unmatched to any gene: 6. In germline, CDR1 is SGHVS, CDR2 FQNEAQ. The CDR3 totals 16 residues. DNA of the CDR3: TGTGCCAGCAGCTTCGTGTTGGGACAGGGGAACTATGGCTACACCTTC. It specifies CASSFVLGQGNYGYTF.

The chain couples TRBV19 to TRBJ1-1, with D uncertain. Germline lookup yields CDR1 LNHDA and CDR2 SQIVND (reference sequence). The CDR3 is 17 amino acids. The V end was cut by 0 bases, the J end by 0 bases, with 14 bases between. The CDR3 region is CASSIEFQQLLNTEAFF. The CDR3 DNA reads TGTGCCAGTAGTATAGAGTTCCAGCAACTGTTGAACACTGAAGCTTTCTTT.

This clone has a handful of counts. V and J are TRBV6-2 or TRBV6-3 and TRBJ1-1; the D gene is possibly TRBD1 (5 bases). CDR3 length: 14 amino acids. The V gene's germline CDR1 is MNHEY and CDR2 SVGEGT. V was trimmed by 5 bases and J by 1 base, leaving 11 bases between them. The CDR3 nucleotides are TGTGCCAGCAGTACCAGGACAAAGAACACTGAAGCTTTCTTT. This gives the protein CASSTRTKNTEAFF.

The rearrangement links TRBV3-1 (or the pseudogene TRBV3-2) to TRBJ2-5, with 9 bases lining up with TRBD2. Germline V lookup: CDR1 LGHDT, CDR2 YNNKEL (reference sequence). The V and J ends lost 3 bases and 5 bases, in that order; junction bases with no gene match: 13. The CDR3 totals 17 residues. CDR3 region: CASSQGSGGRLGETQYF. DNA of the CDR3: TGTGCCAGCAGCCAGGGCAGCGGGGGGAGGCTTGGCGAGACCCAGTACTTC.

The rearrangement uses TRBV4-3 and TRBJ1-5; tentatively, D is TRBD1 (5 bases). Trimming took 0 bases from V and 7 from J, leaving 13 bases between them. CDR1 is LGHNA, CDR2 YSLEER, per germline. The CDR3 contains 15 residues. The CDR3 DNA sequence: TGCGCCAGCAGCCAAGATCGGGGACTGGGGCAGCCCCAGCATTTT. Translated, it gives CASSQDRGLGQPQHF.

The CDR3 DNA sequence: TGTGCCAGCAGCAGAGGGTATACTACGCAGTATTTT. Translation: CASSRGYTTQYF. V gene TRBV9 combines with J gene TRBJ2-3, with TRBD2 as a possible D gene (5 bases). This CDR3 contains 12 residues. V lost 4 bases and J 8 bases, leaving 11 bases between the germline ends. CDR1 and CDR2 (germline): SGDLS, YYNGEE.

The rearrangement uses TRBV5-6 and TRBJ2-5; D not certain. Per the germline V gene, CDR1 is SGHDT and CDR2 is YYEEEE. The CDR3 is 11 residues long. The V end was cut by 6 bases, the J end by 5 bases, with 8 bases between. CDR3 coding DNA: TGTGCCAGCACTCTAGGGGAGACCCAGTACTTC. Translation: CASTLGETQYF.